This TCR beta chain was retrieved from a study of cytomegalovirus exposure and HLA in healthy donors. V lost 5 bases and J 0 bases, leaving 8 bases between the germline ends. CDR3 size: 13 residues. The germline CDR1 and CDR2 sequences are SGDLS and YYNGEE. General study results and limits: Later on, a genetic analysis was performed. It linked a missense variant in DCLRE1C with V- and J-gene trimming of TCR beta. Excluded: some indistinguishable V segments such as TRBV6-2 and TRBV6-3.

Comment on this clone: Its antigen is unidentified.

PCR used 60 Vbeta primers and 13 Jbeta primers. Repertoires were generated with immunoSEQ multiplex PCR, while TCRdb's copy carries only in-frame clones and drops some. The data show about 86,000 clones, with roughly 77% seen just once and approximately 15% held by the top ten. The receptor's source is a woman between 35 and 50 years old in good health and CMV-seropositive. Sequenced material: PBMCs. The chain links TRBV9 to TRBJ1-2; D possibly corresponds to TRBD1 (6 bases). The CDR3 DNA reads as TGTGCCAGCAGGGACAGAGCTAACTATGGCTACACCTTC. Amino acids: CASRDRANYGYTF.